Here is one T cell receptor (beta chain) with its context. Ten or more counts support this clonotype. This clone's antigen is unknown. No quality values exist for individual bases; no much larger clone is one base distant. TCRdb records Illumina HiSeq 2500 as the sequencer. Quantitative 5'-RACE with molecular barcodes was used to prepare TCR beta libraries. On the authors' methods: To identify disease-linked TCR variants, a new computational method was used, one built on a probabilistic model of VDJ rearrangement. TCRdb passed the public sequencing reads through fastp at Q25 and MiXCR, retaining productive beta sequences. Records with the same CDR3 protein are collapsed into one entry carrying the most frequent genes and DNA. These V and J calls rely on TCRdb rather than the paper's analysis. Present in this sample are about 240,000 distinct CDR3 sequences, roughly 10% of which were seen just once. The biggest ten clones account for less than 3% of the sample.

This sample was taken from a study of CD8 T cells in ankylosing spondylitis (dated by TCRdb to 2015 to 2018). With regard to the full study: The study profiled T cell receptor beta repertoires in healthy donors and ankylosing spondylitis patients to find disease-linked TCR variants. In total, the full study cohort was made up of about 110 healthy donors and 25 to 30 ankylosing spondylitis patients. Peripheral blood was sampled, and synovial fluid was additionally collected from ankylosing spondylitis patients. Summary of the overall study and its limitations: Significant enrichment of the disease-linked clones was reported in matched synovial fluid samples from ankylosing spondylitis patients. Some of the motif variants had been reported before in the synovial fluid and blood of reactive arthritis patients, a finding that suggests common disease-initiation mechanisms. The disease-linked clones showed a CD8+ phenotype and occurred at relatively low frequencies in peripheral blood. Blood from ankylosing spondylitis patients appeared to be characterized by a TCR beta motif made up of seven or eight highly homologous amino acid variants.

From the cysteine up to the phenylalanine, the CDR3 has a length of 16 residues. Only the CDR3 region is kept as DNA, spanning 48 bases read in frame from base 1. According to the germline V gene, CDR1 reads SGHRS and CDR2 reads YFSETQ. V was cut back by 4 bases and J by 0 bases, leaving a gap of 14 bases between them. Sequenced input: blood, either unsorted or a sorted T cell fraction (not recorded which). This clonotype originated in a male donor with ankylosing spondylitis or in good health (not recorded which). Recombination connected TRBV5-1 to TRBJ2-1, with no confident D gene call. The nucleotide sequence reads TGCGCCAGCAGCAAGTCGGGTACAGCCTCCTACAATGAGCAGTTCTTC. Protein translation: CASSKSGTASYNEQFF.